Presented here are 26 T cell receptor beta chains from one specimen sequenced in a study of OX40 agonist ivuxolimab in advanced cancers. Generated by immunoSEQ multiplex PCR, the TCRdb table keeps only in-frame clones and is missing some. This table holds 100,000 to 150,000 clones, roughly 92% found once. This material consisted of CD4+ or CD8+ T cells sorted from blood, taken in a trial of the OX40 agonist ivuxolimab. These receptors all come from an adult with an advanced solid tumor such as melanoma, head and neck, liver or kidney cancer.

The CDR3 is CSAGTSTEAFF. The CDR3 nucleotides are TGCAGTGCTGGGACCAGCACTGAAGCTTTCTTT. J is TRBJ1-1 and V is TRBV20-1, with D possibly matching TRBD1 (5 bases). The CDR3 spans 11 residues. Trimming left V 5 bases short and J 4 bases short, with 8 bases between. CDR1 is DFQATT and CDR2 is SNEGSKA in the germline V gene (reference sequence).

This clone was seen once. This chain connects TRBV5-1 to TRBJ1-1, with unresolved D. The CDR3 is 14 residues long. Germline V gene data show CDR1 as SGHRS and CDR2 as YFSETQ. Trimming took 2 bases from V and 4 from J, leaving 12 bases between them. The CDR3 sequence is CASSFEWDLTEAFF. The CDR3 DNA is TGCGCCAGCAGCTTCGAATGGGATCTCACTGAAGCTTTCTTT.

J is TRBJ2-3 and V is TRBV5-1, with a possible D match to TRBD1 (6 bases). Germline assignment: CDR1 SGHRS and CDR2 YFSETQ. The germline V and J ends were trimmed by 2 bases and 1 base, with 11 bases remaining between them. The CDR3 runs 15 residues. Written as DNA, the CDR3 is TGCGCCAGCAGCTTTCGGGCAGGGGGCACAGATACGCAGTATTTT. It is translated as CASSFRAGGTDTQYF.

The chain joins TRBV19 to TRBJ2-1, with TRBD1 matching over 9 bases. CDR3 size: 17 residues. CDR1 and CDR2 (germline): LNHDA, SQIVND (reference sequence). The junction had 7 bases not matched to a gene; V was cut back by 1 base and J by 3 bases. CDR3 sequence reads: CASSIGPTGGGYNEQFF. The DNA for the CDR3 is TGTGCCAGTAGTATAGGCCCGACAGGGGGGGGCTACAATGAGCAGTTCTTC. The variable domain in full, with the rest retrieved from reference TRBV19 and TRBJ2-1, is DGGITQSPKYLFRKEGQNVTLSCEQNLNHDAMYWYRQDPGQGLRLIYYSQIVNDFQKGDIAEGYSVSREKKESFPLTVTSAQKNPTAFYLCASSIGPTGGGYNEQFFGPGTRLTVL.

The rearrangement links TRBV7-8 to TRBJ2-5; D ambiguous. Germline CDR1 and CDR2: SGHVS and FQNEAQ. CDR3 length: 14 amino acids. The V and J ends lost 5 bases and 2 bases respectively, with 12 bases between them. The CDR3 here is CASSPSVGQETQYF. CDR3 in DNA: TGTGCCAGCAGCCCGAGCGTTGGGCAAGAGACCCAGTACTTC.

The rearrangement joins TRBV5-1 to TRBJ1-4; 9 bases line up with TRBD1. The CDR3 consists of 15 residues. Germline trimming cut 1 base from V and 5 bases from J; bases unmatched to any gene: 3. Germline V lookup: CDR1 SGHRS, CDR2 YFSETQ. In nucleotides, the CDR3 is TGCGCCAGCAGCTTGATTGGGACAGGGAATGAAAAACTGTTTTTT. This encodes CASSLIGTGNEKLFF.

V usage is TRBV5-6 and J usage is TRBJ1-1; tentatively, D is TRBD1 (6 bases). Germline V gene sequence: CDR1 SGHDT, CDR2 YYEEEE. The CDR3 contains 17 residues. V lost 0 bases to trimming and J lost 1 base, with 16 bases between them. CDR3 amino acids: CASSLVAGRGGNTEAFF. CDR3 DNA: TGTGCCAGCAGCTTGGTAGCGGGGCGAGGGGGGAACACTGAAGCTTTCTTT.

This clone was observed a few times. The V gene is TRBV29-1, the J gene TRBJ2-3; 9 bases are a match to TRBD1. This CDR3 is 14 amino acids long. Trimming cost V 4 bases and J 0 bases; bases outside gene matches: 2. The germline CDR1 and CDR2 sequences are SQVTM and ANQGSEA. CDR3 amino acids: CSVGQGESTDTQYF. In DNA, the CDR3 is TGCAGCGTTGGACAGGGGGAAAGCACAGATACGCAGTATTTT.

The rearrangement links TRBV7-2 to TRBJ1-4; no clear D gene. This CDR3 has 16 residues. Trimming removed 1 base from V and 5 bases from J, with 14 bases in between. CDR1 is SGHTA and CDR2 is FQGNSA in the germline V gene. The CDR3 spells CASSLVAPGLNEKLFF. In DNA form, the CDR3 reads TGTGCCAGCAGCTTAGTCGCTCCGGGCCTAAATGAAAAACTGTTTTTT. The variable domain in full, with the rest retrieved from reference TRBV7-2 and TRBJ1-4, is GAGVSQSPSNKVTEKGKDVELRCDPISGHTALYWYRQSLGQGLEFLIYFQGNSAPDKSGLPSDRFSAERTGGSVSTLTIQRTQQEDSAVYLCASSLVAPGLNEKLFFGSGTQLSVL.

This chain joins TRBV27 and TRBJ1-1, with D possibly TRBD1 on 6 matching bases. This CDR3 has 16 amino acids. Trimming pared 0 bases from V and 4 bases from J, leaving 15 bases between. Germline CDR1 is MNHEY and CDR2 is SMNVEV (reference sequence). The CDR3 loop is CASSLSGAGALTEAFF. In nucleotides, the CDR3 is TGTGCCAGCAGTTTATCCGGGGCAGGGGCCCTCACTGAAGCTTTCTTT.

The count of this clone is one. The CDR3 is CASSPPSSGSGSYEQYF. The CDR3 bases are TGTGCCAGCTCACCACCCTCGAGCGGGAGCGGGTCCTACGAGCAGTACTTC. The V and J genes are TRBV18 and TRBJ2-7, with TRBD2 identical over 8 bases. Germline lookup yields CDR1 KGHSH and CDR2 LQKENI. Trimming at V came to 0 bases and at J to 1 base, leaving 8 bases not matched to a gene. The CDR3 covers 17 residues.

The rearrangement uses TRBV11-1 and TRBJ1-3, with D possibly matching TRBD1 (5 bases). The CDR3 is made up of 14 amino acids. V lost 4 bases to trimming and J lost 3 bases, with 10 bases between them. Germline V gene data show CDR1 as SGHAT and CDR2 as FQDESV (reference sequence). The CDR3 coding sequence is TGTGCCAGCAGCTCGACAGCGGGTGGAAACACCATATATTTT. Translating it yields CASSSTAGGNTIYF.

On this clone itself: Other DNA sequences in this specimen translate into the identical CDR3. The chain uses TRBV18 and TRBJ2-5; the match to TRBD2 covers 7 bases. After removal of 2 bases from V and 4 bases from J, the junction contained 1 base not matched to a gene. This CDR3 is built from 13 residues. The V gene's germline CDR1 is KGHSH and CDR2 LQKENI. CDR3 amino acids: CASSPLAGETQYF. The CDR3 region has the DNA TGTGCCAGCTCACCATTAGCGGGAGAGACCCAGTACTTC.

CDR3: CSAGQETQYF. DNA of the CDR3: TGCAGTGCTGGACAAGAGACCCAGTACTTC. This chain links TRBV20-1 with TRBJ2-5; no reliable D call. This CDR3 comprises 10 residues. CDR1 is DFQATT, CDR2 SNEGSKA, per germline (reference sequence). V was pared by 5 bases and J by 2 bases, with 3 bases between.

The rearrangement uses TRBV7-2 and TRBJ2-5; the D is unclear. V lost 0 bases, J lost 5 bases, and 10 bases lay in between. This CDR3 region has 14 residues. Germline CDR1 reads SGHTA; CDR2 reads FQGNSA. The CDR3 DNA sequence: TGTGCCAGCAGCTTAGCGGGTTCTTGGGAGACCCAGTACTTC. It specifies CASSLAGSWETQYF. The full variable domain, with the rest looked up from reference TRBV7-2 and TRBJ2-5, is GAGVSQSPSNKVTEKGKDVELRCDPISGHTALYWYRQSLGQGLEFLIYFQGNSAPDKSGLPSDRFSAERTGGSVSTLTIQRTQQEDSAVYLCASSLAGSWETQYFGPGTRLLVL.

The rearrangement uses TRBV28 and TRBJ1-3; D unclear. Germline V gene lookup returns CDR1 MDHEN and CDR2 SYDVKM. V was trimmed by 2 bases and J by 5 bases, leaving 10 bases between them. CDR3 length: 14 amino acids. Written as DNA, the CDR3 is TGTGCCAGCAGTTTAGGAGGGATCAGAAACACCATATATTTT. Translated: CASSLGGIRNTIYF.

The V gene is TRBV28, the J gene TRBJ2-5, with no clear D. Trimming removed 8 bases from V and 2 bases from J, with 6 bases in between. The V gene's germline CDR1 is MDHEN and CDR2 SYDVKM. The CDR3 consists of 11 residues. The CDR3 sequence: CASGSQETQYF. The CDR3, as DNA: TGTGCCAGCGGTTCGCAAGAGACCCAGTACTTC.

V is TRBV6-5 and J is TRBJ2-2, with D possibly matching TRBD2 (5 bases). Germline V gives CDR1 MNHEY, CDR2 SVGAGI. The CDR3 covers 15 residues. V lost 6 bases, J lost 1 base, and 12 bases lay in between. The CDR3 DNA reads as TGTGCCAGCAGCGATCTGGCGGGGAACACCGGGGAGCTGTTTTTT. This sequence encodes CASSDLAGNTGELFF.

The chain is built from TRBV18 and TRBJ1-5, with a possible D match to TRBD1 (6 bases). Trimming stripped 2 bases from V and 3 bases from J, with 17 bases between. The germline V gene encodes CDR1 KGHSH and CDR2 LQKENI. The CDR3 loop spans 17 amino acids. In DNA, the CDR3 is TGTGCCAGCTCACCAAGGACAGCCTTTGGACTCAATCAGCCCCAGCATTTT. Protein sequence: CASSPRTAFGLNQPQHF.

J is TRBJ2-2 and V is TRBV7-9, with unresolved D. Germline CDR1 is SEHNR and CDR2 is FQNEAQ (reference sequence). This CDR3 region has 14 residues. V was pared by 5 bases and J by 1 base, with 8 bases between. CDR3 DNA: TGTGCCAGCAGCCCCCCTTGGAACACCGGGGAGCTGTTTTTT. As protein: CASSPPWNTGELFF.

This clone was detected only once. The V gene is TRBV2, the J gene TRBJ2-6; TRBD2 aligns across 10 bases. The CDR3 contains 17 residues. V gave up 5 bases and J gave up 0 bases; unmatched junction bases: 4. Germline V gives CDR1 SNHLY, CDR2 FYNNEI. CDR3: CASSLAGEHSGANVLTF. The CDR3 DNA sequence: TGTGCCAGCAGTCTAGCGGGAGAGCACTCTGGGGCCAACGTCCTGACTTTC.

As DNA, the CDR3 is TGTGCCAGCAGCTTTACGGACAGGGCCTACGAGCAGTACTTC. Translated: CASSFTDRAYEQYF. The chain links TRBV5-6 to TRBJ2-7; 8 bases agree with TRBD1. Trimming cost V 2 bases and J 2 bases; bases outside gene matches: 3. Germline lookup yields CDR1 SGHDT and CDR2 YYEEEE. This CDR3 spans 14 amino acids.

This chain uses TRBV10-1 with TRBJ2-7, with 9 positions matching TRBD2. Germline loops: CDR1 WNHNN, CDR2 SYGVQD (reference sequence). Unmatched junction bases numbered 18, after V lost 7 bases and J lost 5 bases. The CDR3 spans 17 residues. CDR3 sequence (DNA): TGCGCCAGCAACCGGCGGGAGGGCCCTGAGAGACTCGACGAGCAGTACTTC. Protein sequence: CASNRREGPERLDEQYF.

The rearrangement joins TRBV7-9 to TRBJ2-3, with TRBD2 matching over 10 bases. Looked up from germline, CDR1 is SEHNR and CDR2 is FQNEAQ (reference sequence). This CDR3 spans 18 amino acids. V lost 2 bases and J lost 5; bases outside the gene matches: 13. CDR3 sequence reads: CASSLKVRAGGPLDTQYF. CDR3 nucleotides: TGTGCCAGCAGCTTAAAAGTGAGAGCGGGAGGGCCCCTAGATACGCAGTATTTT. The full variable domain, in which reference TRBV7-9 and TRBJ2-3 provide the parts outside the CDR3, is DTGVSQNPRHKITKRGQNVTFRCDPISEHNRLYWYRQTLGQGPEFLTYFQNEAQLEKSRLLSDRFSAERPKGSFSTLEIQRTEQGDSAMYLCASSLKVRAGGPLDTQYFGPGTRLTVL.

The chain employs TRBV27 and TRBJ2-3; TRBD1 matches 8 bases. V was pared by 5 bases and J by 0 bases, with 7 bases of the junction left unmatched. This CDR3 is 16 amino acids long. Germline V CDR1 and CDR2: MNHEY, SMNVEV (reference sequence). The CDR3 DNA sequence: TGTGCCAGCAGTCCTGGACAGGGTCGGAGCACAGATACGCAGTATTTT. Its protein product is CASSPGQGRSTDTQYF.

This clone was seen once. The chain uses TRBV7-2 and TRBJ2-2; 7 bases are a match to TRBD2. The CDR3 extends over 15 amino acids. Germline assignment: CDR1 SGHTA and CDR2 FQGNSA. The J segment lost 4 bases and the V segment lost 3 bases, leaving 5 bases of the junction unmatched. DNA for the CDR3: TGTGCCAGCAGCTTCCGGGAGGCGAGCACCGGGGAGCTGTTTTTT. Translated, it gives CASSFREASTGELFF.